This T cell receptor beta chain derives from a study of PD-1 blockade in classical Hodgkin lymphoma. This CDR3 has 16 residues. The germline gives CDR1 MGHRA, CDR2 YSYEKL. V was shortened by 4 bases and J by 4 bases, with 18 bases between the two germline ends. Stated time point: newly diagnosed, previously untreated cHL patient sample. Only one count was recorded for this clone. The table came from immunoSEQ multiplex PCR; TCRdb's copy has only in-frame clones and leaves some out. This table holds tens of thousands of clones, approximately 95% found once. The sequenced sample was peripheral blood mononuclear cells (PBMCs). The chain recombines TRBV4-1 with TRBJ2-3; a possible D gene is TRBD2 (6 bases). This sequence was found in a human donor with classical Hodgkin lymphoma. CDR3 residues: CASSLPRSGGADTQYF. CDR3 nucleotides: TGCGCCAGCAGCCTCCCTAGGAGCGGCGGGGCAGATACGCAGTATTTT.